Sequencing of this T cell receptor (beta chain) was carried out in a study of radiotherapy plus CTLA-4 blockade in lung cancer. TCRdb's table, derived via immunoSEQ multiplex PCR, lists solely in-frame clones and lacks some. The table lists tens of thousands of clones, around 80% of them singletons. V gave up 4 bases and J gave up 7 bases, with 14 bases separating them. The CDR3 runs to 13 residues. Germline V lookup: CDR1 SGHDT, CDR2 YYEEEE. The sequences come from peripheral blood, collected from a patient treated with radiotherapy plus ipilimumab. The sequence was collected from a human donor with non-small cell lung cancer who had a complete response to radiotherapy plus ipilimumab. The gene calls are TRBV5-6 and TRBJ2-5; D call uncertain. CDR3 loop: CASSPLGRRTQYF. Here the CDR3 DNA reads TGTGCCAGCAGCCCCCTGGGCCGCCGGACCCAGTACTTC.